This is a list of T cell receptor beta chains from one sample in a study of shared clonotypes between healthy human individuals. Sequenced by immunoSEQ multiplex PCR; TCRdb stores in-frame clones only, minus some. Counted here are about 2.4 million clones, approximately 90% occurring once; the ten biggest clones make up around 0.14%. The specimen sequenced was naive CD4+ T cells sorted from blood. These receptors were obtained from a man between 18 and 29 years old in good health. Each CDR3 is given with its conserved first and last residue. The order of the fields is CDR3 protein, CDR3 DNA, D gene, V gene, J gene, clone size. A D gene is named only where the DNA matches it firmly. Expanded clones are given a class, and other clones once, few, many or no size at all.

CASSSGGTGELFF,TGTGCCAGTAGTTCGGGGGGCACCGGGGAGCTGTTTTTT,TRBD2,TRBV19,TRBJ2-2,.
CASSIALGAFF,TGTGCCAGCTCCATAGCGCTAGGGGCTTTCTTT,.,TRBV6-5,TRBJ1-1,.
CASSKGARQHPKPYEQYF,TGTGCCAGCAGCAAAGGAGCCAGACAGCACCCAAAACCCTACGAGCAGTACTTC,.,TRBV21-1,TRBJ2-7,.
CASSRDSINQPQHF,TGTGCCAGCTCAAGGGACAGCATAAATCAGCCCCAGCATTTT,TRBD1,TRBV18,TRBJ1-5,.
CASSGLQRNTEAFF,TGCGCCAGCAGCGGCCTACAGAGGAACACTGAAGCTTTCTTT,.,TRBV5-1,TRBJ1-1,.
CASSLGGYSNQPQHF,TGTGCCAGCAGCTTAGGAGGGTATAGCAATCAGCCCCAGCATTTT,.,TRBV7-2,TRBJ1-5,.
CASSQGTGTAGELFF,TGCGCCAGCAGCCAAGGGACAGGGACGGCCGGGGAGCTGTTTTTT,TRBD1,TRBV4-3,TRBJ2-2,.
CASSLGQVLPPYEQYF,TGTGCCAGCAGCTTGGGGCAGGTTTTACCACCCTACGAGCAGTACTTC,.,TRBV5-6,TRBJ2-7,.
CASRPTGSSGNTIYF,TGTGCCAGCAGACCGACAGGGAGCTCTGGAAACACCATATATTTT,TRBD1,TRBV6-5,TRBJ1-3,once
CASSLWGTGNYEQYF,TGTGCCAGCAGTTTATGGGGGACAGGGAACTACGAGCAGTACTTC,TRBD1,TRBV28,TRBJ2-7,.
CASSQESGVMNTEAFF,TGCGCCAGCAGCCAAGAGTCAGGAGTTATGAACACTGAAGCTTTCTTT,.,TRBV4-1,TRBJ1-1,.
CASSLGGGYEQFF,TGTGCCAGCAGCTTAGGTGGTGGCTATGAGCAGTTCTTC,.,TRBV11-3,TRBJ2-1,once
CASSYPGNTIYF,TGTGCCAGCAGCTACCCCGGAAACACCATATATTTT,.,TRBV7-9,TRBJ1-3,.
CASSPPEGGHGYTF,TGTGCCAGCTCACCACCGGAGGGGGGGCACGGCTACACCTTC,.,TRBV18,TRBJ1-2,.
CASSLTGGLWETQYF,TGTGCCAGCAGCTTGACAGGGGGCTTGTGGGAGACCCAGTACTTC,TRBD1,TRBV7-6,TRBJ2-5,.
CASSPRGGTAYEQYF,TGTGCCAGTAGTCCCCGGGGGGGGACGGCCTACGAGCAGTACTTC,TRBD2,TRBV19,TRBJ2-7,.